The rows below give T cell receptor beta chains drawn from one sample of a study of T cell responses to AZD1222 COVID-19 vaccine. The repertoire was sequenced with immunoSEQ multiplex PCR; TCRdb's copy has only in-frame clones and lacks some. The data show 150,000 to 200,000 clones, with approximately 94% seen just once and 3.6% held by the top ten. This material consisted of peripheral blood, taken 28 days after the second dose of the MenACWY control vaccine. The receptors were sampled from an adult who received the MenACWY meningococcal vaccine as a control. Each CDR3 is given with its conserved first and last residue. Fields, in order: V gene, CDR3 protein.

V: TRBV11-3
CDR3: CASSGPGLADLQETQYF

V: TRBV28
CDR3: CASSFKTANTGELFF

V: TRBV28
CDR3: CASFSSGRAAGADTQYF

V: TRBV20-1
CDR3: CSASEGTQYF

V: TRBV19
CDR3: CASSTKGVNTEAFF

V: TRBV11-2
CDR3: CASSSGGRNQPQHF

V: TRBV18
CDR3: CASSPPDRANYGYTF

V: TRBV11-3
CDR3: CASSLDQEVAGNEKLFF

V: TRBV6-6
CDR3: CASSGGGIGNQPQHF

V: TRBV12-3/TRBV12-4
CDR3: CASSAGRNYGYTF

V: TRBV7-2
CDR3: CASSLVGRASSYEQYF

V: TRBV9
CDR3: CASSGTSNTGELFF

V: TRBV11-2
CDR3: CASSLGGQEFQPQHF

V: TRBV6-1
CDR3: CASSERTGTGPTLHF

V: TRBV27
CDR3: CASSPDRVGEQYF

V: TRBV30
CDR3: CAWRYGRDTEAFF

V: TRBV7-9
CDR3: CASGGGQGANSPLHF

V: TRBV24-1
CDR3: CATSGPGLAHEQFF

V: TRBV6-5
CDR3: CASRTPGARGYTF

V: TRBV24-1
CDR3: CATMRADSYNEQFF

V: TRBV6-5
CDR3: CATQLAGAGDTQYF

V: TRBV5-1
CDR3: CASSLTVNYGYTF

V: TRBV9
CDR3: CASSPGTGRYNEQFF

V: TRBV19
CDR3: CASGQGSRGNTIYF

V: TRBV28
CDR3: CASSFSDGVYEQYF

V: TRBV7-3
CDR3: CASSPRAGPYEQYF

V: TRBV11-2
CDR3: CASSSRDRGLGYTF

V: TRBV19
CDR3: CASSTSALVGTYEQYF

V: TRBV6-2/TRBV6-3
CDR3: CASSSLERGEGLYNEQFF

V: TRBV27
CDR3: CASSPGWGEKLFF

V: TRBV6-1
CDR3: CASSELVRGSTGELFF

V: TRBV7-9
CDR3: CASSLEGGRATETQYF

V: TRBV7-2
CDR3: CASSSPNLAGARYEQFF

V: TRBV6-5
CDR3: CASSTRAGEKLFF

V: TRBV7-3
CDR3: CASSTQPGQLLMNTEAFF

V: TRBV28
CDR3: CASSFSSGPADEQYF

V: TRBV19
CDR3: CASSIRNTDTQYF

V: TRBV9
CDR3: CASSVEGGGEQYF

V: TRBV5-6
CDR3: CASSVLTGTSGPVYNEQFF

V: TRBV4-1
CDR3: CASRELNREVNSPLHF

V: TRBV28
CDR3: CASSLRWEKLFF

V: TRBV11-3
CDR3: CASNPMWGPNTEAFF

V: TRBV9
CDR3: CASRGQGEDEQYF

V: TRBV27
CDR3: CASSFGTEAFF

V: TRBV29-1
CDR3: CSVDTASGTSEQFF